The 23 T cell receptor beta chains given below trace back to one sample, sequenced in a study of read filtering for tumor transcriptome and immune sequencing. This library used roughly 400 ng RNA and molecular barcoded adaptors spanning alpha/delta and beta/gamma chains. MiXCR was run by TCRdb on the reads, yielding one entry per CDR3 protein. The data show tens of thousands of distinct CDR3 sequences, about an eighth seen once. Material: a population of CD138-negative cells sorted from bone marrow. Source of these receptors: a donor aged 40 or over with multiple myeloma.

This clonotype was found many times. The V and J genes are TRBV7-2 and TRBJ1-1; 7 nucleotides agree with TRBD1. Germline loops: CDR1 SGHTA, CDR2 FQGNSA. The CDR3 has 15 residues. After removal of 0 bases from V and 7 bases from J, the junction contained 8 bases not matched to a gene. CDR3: CASSLASSTGIEAFF. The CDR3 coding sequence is TGTGCCAGCAGCTTAGCCTCTTCGACAGGGATTGAAGCTTTCTTT.

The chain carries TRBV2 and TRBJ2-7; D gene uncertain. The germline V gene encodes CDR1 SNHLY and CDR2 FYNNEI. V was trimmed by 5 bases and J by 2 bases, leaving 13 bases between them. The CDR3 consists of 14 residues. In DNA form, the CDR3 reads TGTGCCAGCAGTTTCGAGAACGGTGCCTACGAGCAGTACTTC. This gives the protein CASSFENGAYEQYF.

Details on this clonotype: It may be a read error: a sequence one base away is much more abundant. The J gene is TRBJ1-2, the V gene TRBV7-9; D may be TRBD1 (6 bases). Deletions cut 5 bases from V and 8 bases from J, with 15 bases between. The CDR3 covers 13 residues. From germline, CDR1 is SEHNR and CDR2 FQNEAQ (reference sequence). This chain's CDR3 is CASSDNRAEGYTF. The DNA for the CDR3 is TGTGCCAGCAGCGATAACAGGGCAGAAGGCTACACCTTC.

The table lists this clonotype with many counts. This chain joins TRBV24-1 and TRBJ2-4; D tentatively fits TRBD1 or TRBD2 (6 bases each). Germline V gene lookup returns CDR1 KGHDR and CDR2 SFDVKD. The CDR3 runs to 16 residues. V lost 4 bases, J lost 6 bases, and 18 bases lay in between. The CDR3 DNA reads TGTGCCACCAGTGAGCCCCAGGGGACTTTCTCAAACATTCAGTACTTC. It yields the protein CATSEPQGTFSNIQYF.

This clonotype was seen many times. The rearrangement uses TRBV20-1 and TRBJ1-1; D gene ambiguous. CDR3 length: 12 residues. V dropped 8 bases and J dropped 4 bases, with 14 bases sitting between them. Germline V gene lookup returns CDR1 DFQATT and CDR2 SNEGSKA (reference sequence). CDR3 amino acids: CSTEGEGTEAFF. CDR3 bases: TGCAGTACGGAGGGAGAGGGCACTGAAGCTTTCTTT.

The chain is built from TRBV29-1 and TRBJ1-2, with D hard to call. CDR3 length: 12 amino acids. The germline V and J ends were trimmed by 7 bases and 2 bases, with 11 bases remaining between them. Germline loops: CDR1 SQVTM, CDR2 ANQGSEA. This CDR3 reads CSAPDPNYGYTF. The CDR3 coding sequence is TGCAGCGCCCCAGATCCGAACTATGGCTACACCTTC.

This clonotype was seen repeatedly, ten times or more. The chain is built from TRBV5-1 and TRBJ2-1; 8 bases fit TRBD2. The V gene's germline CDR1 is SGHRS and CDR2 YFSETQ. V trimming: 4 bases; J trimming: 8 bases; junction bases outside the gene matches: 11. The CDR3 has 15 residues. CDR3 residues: CASSPLGSGNDEQFF. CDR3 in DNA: TGCGCCAGCAGCCCCCTGGGTAGCGGGAACGATGAGCAGTTCTTC.

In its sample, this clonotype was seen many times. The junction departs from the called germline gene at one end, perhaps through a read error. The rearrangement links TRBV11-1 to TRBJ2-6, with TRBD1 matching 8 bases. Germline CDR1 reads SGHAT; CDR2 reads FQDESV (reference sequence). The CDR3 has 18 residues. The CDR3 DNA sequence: TGTGCCAGCAGCTCTTCTGGACAGGGTTATCCCGGGGCCAACTTCCTGACTTTC. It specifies CASSSSGQGYPGANFLTF.

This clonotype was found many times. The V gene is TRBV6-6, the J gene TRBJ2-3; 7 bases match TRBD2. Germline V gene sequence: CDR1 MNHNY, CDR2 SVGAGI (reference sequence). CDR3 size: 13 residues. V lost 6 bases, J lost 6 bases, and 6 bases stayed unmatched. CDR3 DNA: TGTGCCAGCAGGGGGGGGGTTGGCGATACGCAGTATTTT. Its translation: CASRGGVGDTQYF.

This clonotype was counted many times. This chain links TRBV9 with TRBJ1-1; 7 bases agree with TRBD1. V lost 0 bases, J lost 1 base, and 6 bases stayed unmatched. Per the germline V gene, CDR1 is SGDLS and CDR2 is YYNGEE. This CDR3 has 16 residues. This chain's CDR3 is CASSVGPHRGNTEAFF. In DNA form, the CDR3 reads TGTGCCAGCAGCGTAGGGCCCCACAGGGGGAACACTGAAGCTTTCTTT.

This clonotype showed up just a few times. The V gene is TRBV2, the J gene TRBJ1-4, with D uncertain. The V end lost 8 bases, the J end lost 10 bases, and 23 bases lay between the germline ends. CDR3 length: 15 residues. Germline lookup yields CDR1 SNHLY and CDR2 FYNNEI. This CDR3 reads CASQPDGGRRGKLFF. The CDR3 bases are TGTGCCAGCCAACCCGATGGCGGCAGACGAGGAAAACTGTTTTTT.

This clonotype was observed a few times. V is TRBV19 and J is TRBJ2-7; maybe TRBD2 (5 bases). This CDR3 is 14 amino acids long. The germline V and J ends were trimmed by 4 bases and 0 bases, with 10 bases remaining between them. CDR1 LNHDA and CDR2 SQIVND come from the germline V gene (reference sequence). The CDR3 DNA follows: TGTGCCAGTAGTACGGACGGGAACTCCTACGAGCAGTACTTC. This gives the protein CASSTDGNSYEQYF.

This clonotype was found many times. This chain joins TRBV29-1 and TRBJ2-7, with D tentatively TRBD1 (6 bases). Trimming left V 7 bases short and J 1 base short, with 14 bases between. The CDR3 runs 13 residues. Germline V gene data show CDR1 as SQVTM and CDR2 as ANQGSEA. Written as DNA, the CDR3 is TGCAGCGCCCTAAAAGGACAGTCCTACGAGCAGTACTTC. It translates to CSALKGQSYEQYF.

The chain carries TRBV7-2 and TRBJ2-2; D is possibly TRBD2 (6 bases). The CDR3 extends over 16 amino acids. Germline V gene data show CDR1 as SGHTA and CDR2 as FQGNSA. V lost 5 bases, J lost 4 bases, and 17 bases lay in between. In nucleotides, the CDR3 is TGTGCCAGCAGCCCCCGAGACGGAGGGTTCACCGGGGAGCTGTTTTTT. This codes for CASSPRDGGFTGELFF.

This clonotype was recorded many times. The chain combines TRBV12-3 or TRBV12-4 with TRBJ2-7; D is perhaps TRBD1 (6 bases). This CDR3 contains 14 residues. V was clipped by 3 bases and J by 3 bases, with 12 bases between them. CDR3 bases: TGTGCCAGCAGTTTGGACAGTCTGAACTACGAGCAGTACTTC. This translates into CASSLDSLNYEQYF.

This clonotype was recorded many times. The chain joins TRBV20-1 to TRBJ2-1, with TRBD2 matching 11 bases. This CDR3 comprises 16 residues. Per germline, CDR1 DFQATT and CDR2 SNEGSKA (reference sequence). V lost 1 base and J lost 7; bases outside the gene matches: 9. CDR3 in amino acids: CSARATSGSSINEQFF. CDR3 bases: TGCAGTGCTAGAGCTACTAGCGGGAGTTCAATTAATGAGCAGTTCTTC.

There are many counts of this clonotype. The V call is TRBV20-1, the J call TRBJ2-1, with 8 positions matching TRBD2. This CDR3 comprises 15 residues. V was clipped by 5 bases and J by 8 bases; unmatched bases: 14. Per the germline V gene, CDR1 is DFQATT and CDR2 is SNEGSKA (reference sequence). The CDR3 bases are TGCAGTGCTTATAATAGCGGGAACGAGATCGATGAGCAGTTCTTC. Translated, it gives CSAYNSGNEIDEQFF.

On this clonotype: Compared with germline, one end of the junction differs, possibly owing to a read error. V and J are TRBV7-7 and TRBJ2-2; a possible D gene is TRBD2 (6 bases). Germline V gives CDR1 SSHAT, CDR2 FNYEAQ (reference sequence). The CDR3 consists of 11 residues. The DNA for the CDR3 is TGTGCTAGCAGCCCCACCGGGGGGCTGTTTTTT. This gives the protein CASSPTGGLFF.

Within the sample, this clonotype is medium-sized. The CDR3 reads CASSQEVSPPFF. The CDR3 nucleotides read TGTGCCAGCAGCCAAGAAGTTAGCCCTCCCTTCTTC. J is TRBJ2-1 and V is TRBV3-1, with unresolved D. The CDR3 is 12 amino acids. V was trimmed by 0 bases and J by 16 bases, leaving 13 bases between them. Germline assignment: CDR1 LGHDT and CDR2 YNNKEL (reference sequence).

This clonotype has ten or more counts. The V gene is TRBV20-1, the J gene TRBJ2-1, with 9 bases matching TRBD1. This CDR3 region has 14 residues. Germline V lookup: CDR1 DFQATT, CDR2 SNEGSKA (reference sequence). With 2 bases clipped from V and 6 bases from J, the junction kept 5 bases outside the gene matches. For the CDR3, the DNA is TGCAGTGCTAGACGGGACAGGGCCCTCAATGAGCAGTTCTTC. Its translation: CSARRDRALNEQFF.

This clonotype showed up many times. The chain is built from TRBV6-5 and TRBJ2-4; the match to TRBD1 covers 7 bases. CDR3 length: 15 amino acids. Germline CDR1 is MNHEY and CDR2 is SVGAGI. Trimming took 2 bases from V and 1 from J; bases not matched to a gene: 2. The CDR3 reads CASSYNRGAKNIQYF. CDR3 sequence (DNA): TGTGCCAGCAGTTACAACAGGGGCGCCAAAAACATTCAGTACTTC.

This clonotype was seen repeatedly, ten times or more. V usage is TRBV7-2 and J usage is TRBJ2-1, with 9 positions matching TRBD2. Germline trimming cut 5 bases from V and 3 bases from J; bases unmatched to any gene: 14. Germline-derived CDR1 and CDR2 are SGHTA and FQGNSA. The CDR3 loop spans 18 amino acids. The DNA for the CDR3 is TGTGCCAGCAGCCCCCGTTTGGGGGGTAGCGGGGGCTACAATGAGCAGTTCTTC. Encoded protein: CASSPRLGGSGGYNEQFF. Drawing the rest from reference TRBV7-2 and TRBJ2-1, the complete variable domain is GAGVSQSPSNKVTEKGKDVELRCDPISGHTALYWYRQSLGQGLEFLIYFQGNSAPDKSGLPSDRFSAERTGGSVSTLTIQRTQQEDSAVYLCASSPRLGGSGGYNEQFFGPGTRLTVL.

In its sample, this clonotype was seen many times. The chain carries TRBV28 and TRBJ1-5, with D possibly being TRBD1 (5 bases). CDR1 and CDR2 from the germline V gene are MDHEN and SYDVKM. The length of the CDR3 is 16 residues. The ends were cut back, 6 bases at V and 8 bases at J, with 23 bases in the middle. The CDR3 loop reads CASSRGRGPRAEPQHF. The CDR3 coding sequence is TGTGCCAGCAGCCGAGGGCGGGGACCCAGAGCAGAGCCCCAGCATTTT.